What follows are 7 T cell receptor beta chains derived from one specimen sequenced in a study of spatial heterogeneity in lung cancer. One entry per CDR3 protein, called by TCRdb with MiXCR from the 5' RACE reads. This table has tens of thousands of distinct CDR3 sequences, roughly 13% appearing once. Time point indicated: sample taken at primary tumor resection. Unsorted whole RNA of tumor, nontumor lung or frozen PBMC was sequenced. The sequences come from PBMCs, collected at surgery. Source of these receptors: a male donor with early-stage non-small cell lung cancer.

The chain uses TRBV20-1 and TRBJ2-7; perhaps TRBD1 as D (5 bases). V was shortened by 5 bases and J by 0 bases, with 11 bases between the two germline ends. CDR3 size: 13 residues. Germline V CDR1 and CDR2: DFQATT, SNEGSKA (reference sequence). The CDR3 DNA is TGCAGTGCTCGACAGTCTAGCTCCTACGAGCAGTACTTC. Translated: CSARQSSSYEQYF.

The V gene is TRBV2, the J gene TRBJ2-5, with 8 bases aligning to TRBD1. Germline-derived CDR1 and CDR2 are SNHLY and FYNNEI. J lost 5 bases, V lost 4 bases, and 6 bases had no gene match. This CDR3 has 14 amino acids. CDR3 residues: CASSGWTGLETQYF. CDR3 nucleotides: TGTGCCAGCAGTGGATGGACAGGGTTGGAGACCCAGTACTTC.

The chain uses TRBV5-1 and TRBJ2-7; weak D call: TRBD1 (6 bases). The V end lost 5 bases, the J end lost 0 bases, and 15 bases lay between the germline ends. The germline V gene has CDR1 SGHRS and CDR2 YFSETQ. This CDR3 spans 15 amino acids. CDR3 sequence: CASSPTGDSSYEQYF. The CDR3 DNA reads as TGCGCCAGCAGTCCGACAGGCGATAGCTCCTACGAGCAGTACTTC. The complete variable domain, with remaining parts taken from reference TRBV5-1 and TRBJ2-7, reads KAGVTQTPRYLIKTRGQQVTLSCSPISGHRSVSWYQQTPGQGLQFLFEYFSETQRNKGNFPGRFSGRQFSNSRSEMNVSTLELGDSALYLCASSPTGDSSYEQYFGPGTRLTVT.

V is TRBV6-2 or TRBV6-3 and J is TRBJ2-5; 7 bases agree with TRBD1. V was clipped by 7 bases and J by 2 bases; unmatched bases: 7. The CDR3 is made up of 14 amino acids. Germline CDR1 is MNHEY and CDR2 is SVGEGT. The CDR3 loop is CASTPGGIQETQYF. CDR3 sequence (DNA): TGTGCCAGCACCCCAGGGGGAATACAAGAGACCCAGTACTTC.

This clonotype was recorded at least ten times. This rearrangement joins TRBV3-1 to TRBJ1-1; a possible D gene is TRBD1 (6 bases). Trimming took off 1 base at V and 1 base at J, with 10 bases between the two ends. Germline V gene lookup returns CDR1 LGHDT and CDR2 YNNKEL (reference sequence). The CDR3 loop spans 15 amino acids. DNA of the CDR3: TGTGCCAGCAGCCAAGGTCAGGGGCAGAACACTGAAGCTTTCTTT. It is translated as CASSQGQGQNTEAFF.

The chain couples TRBV12-3 or TRBV12-4 to TRBJ2-6; the D is unclear. The V end was cut by 5 bases, the J end by 12 bases, with 5 bases between. This CDR3 is 10 amino acids long. CDR3 nucleotide sequence: TGTGCCAGCAGTCCCGTCGTCCTGACTTTC. Its translation is CASSPVVLTF.

This clonotype was counted only a few times. This rearrangement joins TRBV11-1 to TRBJ2-3; D remains ambiguous. Trimming shortened V by 1 base and J by 5 bases, and 4 bases separated the two germline ends. Germline V gene lookup returns CDR1 SGHAT and CDR2 FQDESV (reference sequence). The CDR3 contains 12 residues. CDR3 residues: CASSLGIDTQYF. In nucleotides, the CDR3 is TGTGCCAGCAGCTTAGGGATAGATACGCAGTATTTT.